The 18 T cell receptor beta chains below come from one sample, sequenced in a study of T cells after yellow fever vaccination. TCRdb called the 5' RACE reads again in MiXCR, with one record for every CDR3 protein. The sample lists about 69,000 distinct CDR3 sequences; 4.5% to 7.5% were seen once. The sample was CD4+ T cells sorted from PBMCs, taken less than 16 days after the first yellow fever vaccination. The receptors derive from a man younger than 35 who received the YFV17D yellow fever vaccine.

This clonotype was seen repeatedly, ten times or more. J is TRBJ2-5 and V is TRBV7-2, with D tentatively TRBD1 or TRBD2 (5 bases each). The CDR3 has 14 residues. The ends were cut back, 1 base at V and 0 bases at J, with 6 bases in the middle. The germline gives CDR1 SGHTA, CDR2 FQGNSA. As DNA, the CDR3 is TGTGCCAGCAGCTTAGGGGGGTACCAAGAGACCCAGTACTTC. It specifies CASSLGGYQETQYF.

This clonotype was counted many times. The chain combines TRBV7-2 with TRBJ2-7, with D tentatively TRBD1 (6 bases). The V gene's germline CDR1 is SGHTA and CDR2 FQGNSA. Trimming took off 5 bases at V and 2 bases at J, with 13 bases between the two ends. The CDR3 contains 14 residues. The CDR3 bases are TGTGCCAGCAGCCCCAAGGGGGATGCCTACGAGCAGTACGTC. It specifies CASSPKGDAYEQYV.

This clonotype was seen at least ten times. The V call is TRBV5-1, the J call TRBJ1-1; D unresolved. Germline V lookup: CDR1 SGHRS, CDR2 YFSETQ. The germline V and J ends were trimmed by 1 base and 2 bases, with 15 bases remaining between them. The CDR3 is made up of 16 amino acids. CDR3 residues: CASSLLSGEPNTEAFF. CDR3 bases: TGCGCCAGCAGCTTGTTGTCAGGCGAACCTAACACTGAAGCTTTCTTT.

This clonotype was detected many times. The chain combines TRBV9 with TRBJ2-1, with TRBD2 identical over 8 bases. CDR3 length equals 15 residues. Per the germline V gene, CDR1 is SGDLS and CDR2 is YYNGEE. V shed 0 bases and J 6 bases; nucleotides not matched to a gene: 5. This CDR3 is CASSVDAGGVNEQFF. DNA for the CDR3: TGTGCCAGCAGCGTAGACGCGGGGGGTGTCAATGAGCAGTTCTTC.

This clonotype appeared many times. The rearrangement uses TRBV12-3 or TRBV12-4 and TRBJ2-5; the D gene is possibly TRBD2 (7 bases). V was clipped by 6 bases and J by 4 bases, with 24 bases between them. This CDR3 comprises 17 residues. The CDR3 DNA follows: TGTGCCAGCAGCCCCTGGGGTGCGGGGGCCCCGGGAGAGACCCAGTACTTC. It codes for CASSPWGAGAPGETQYF.

This clonotype has a count of ten or more. This chain links TRBV28 with TRBJ1-1; weak D call: TRBD1 (5 bases). The CDR3 is 13 amino acids. The germline gives CDR1 MDHEN, CDR2 SYDVKM. V was clipped by 10 bases and J by 1 base, with 13 bases between them. The CDR3 DNA follows: TGTGCCACTACGACAGAGACGAACACTGAAGCTTTCTTT. Residues: CATTTETNTEAFF.

Many counts were recorded for this clonotype. V gene TRBV18 combines with J gene TRBJ2-7, with D perhaps TRBD2 (6 bases). In germline, CDR1 is KGHSH, CDR2 LQKENI. CDR3 length: 13 residues. The V end lost 3 bases, the J end lost 5 bases, and 11 bases lay between the germline ends. The CDR3 reads CASSPQSGDEQYF. Written as DNA, the CDR3 is TGTGCCAGCTCACCCCAATCGGGGGACGAGCAGTACTTC. Variable domain in full (rest from reference TRBV18 and TRBJ2-7): NAGVMQNPRHLVRRRGQEARLRCSPMKGHSHVYWYRQLPEEGLKFMVYLQKENIIDESGMPKERFSAEFPKEGPSILRIQQVVRGDSAAYFCASSPQSGDEQYFGPGTRLTVT.

This clonotype occurred many times. The chain couples TRBV7-2 to TRBJ2-1; 13 bases fit TRBD2. Per the germline V gene, CDR1 is SGHTA and CDR2 is FQGNSA. Unmatched junction bases numbered 6, after V lost 5 bases and J lost 8 bases. This CDR3 has 15 amino acids. The CDR3 bases are TGTGCCAGCAGCGCCACTAGCGGGGGGGCGTATGAGCAGTTCTTC. Amino acid sequence: CASSATSGGAYEQFF.

This clonotype was seen ten or more times. The rearrangement joins TRBV10-3 to TRBJ2-3, with a possible D match to TRBD2 (7 bases). The CDR3 totals 14 residues. Trimming took 8 bases from V and 7 from J, leaving 19 bases between them. CDR1 and CDR2 from the germline V gene are ENHRY and SYGVKD. CDR3 loop: CAILRGGGEHTQYF. CDR3 DNA sequence: TGTGCCATCCTCCGTGGGGGGGGCGAGCATACGCAGTATTTT.

Many counts were recorded for this clonotype. V and J are TRBV6-5 and TRBJ1-5; possibly TRBD1 for D (5 bases). The CDR3 extends over 14 amino acids. V was trimmed by 6 bases and J by 4 bases, leaving 13 bases between them. Germline CDR1 MNHEY, CDR2 SVGAGI. The CDR3 sequence is CASRARDDNQPQHF. As DNA, the CDR3 is TGTGCCAGCAGGGCCCGGGACGATAATCAGCCCCAGCATTTT.

This clonotype was counted ten times or more. This chain links TRBV4-2 with TRBJ2-7; D possibly corresponds to TRBD2 (6 bases). The CDR3 covers 16 residues. Trimming took 2 bases from V and 3 from J, leaving 17 bases between them. Germline loops: CDR1 LGHNA, CDR2 YNFKEQ. CDR3 residues: CASSQFSSGLNYEQYF. CDR3 coding DNA: TGTGCCAGCAGCCAATTTTCATCGGGACTGAACTACGAGCAGTACTTC.

The V gene is TRBV5-1, the J gene TRBJ2-7; 8 bases are shared with TRBD2. The CDR3 is 16 amino acids. Germline CDR1 SGHRS, CDR2 YFSETQ. Trimming cost V 1 base and J 3 bases; bases outside gene matches: 9. This chain's CDR3 is CASSLSRGGVVYEQYF. CDR3 nucleotide sequence: TGCGCCAGCAGCTTGTCCCGGGGGGGTGTCGTCTACGAGCAGTACTTC.

This clonotype appeared many times. Compared with germline, one end of the junction differs, possibly owing to a read error. The chain uses TRBV19 and TRBJ2-4, with 10 bases identical to TRBD1. Germline values: CDR1 LNHDA, CDR2 SQIVND (reference sequence). The CDR3 runs to 14 residues. The CDR3 sequence: CASSIEGQGSLRVF. The CDR3 coding sequence is TGTGCCAGTAGTATAGAGGGACAGGGGTCCCTCCGGGTCTTC.

In this sample, this clonotype turned up many times. The CDR3 protein is CASRQRVWGDDGYTF. The CDR3 DNA reads as TGTGCCAGCAGGCAACGGGTATGGGGAGACGATGGCTACACCTTC. V is TRBV6-5 and J is TRBJ1-2; D is uncertain. Between the trimmed V and J ends, which lost 6 bases and 6 bases, there was a span of 20 bases. Per germline, CDR1 MNHEY and CDR2 SVGAGI. The CDR3 spans 15 residues.

This clonotype was detected many times. The chain links TRBV7-2 to TRBJ2-5, with 9 nucleotides matching TRBD2. Germline V gene lookup returns CDR1 SGHTA and CDR2 FQGNSA. With V trimmed by 7 bases and J by 5 bases, 14 bases remained unmatched. The CDR3 consists of 16 residues. The CDR3, as DNA: TGTGCCAGCACCGCAAGTAGGCGGGGGGGCACGGAGACCCAGTACTTC. It is translated as CASTASRRGGTETQYF.

This rearrangement joins TRBV29-1 to TRBJ1-2, with a possible D match to TRBD1 (5 bases). The V end lost 0 bases, the J end lost 8 bases, and 16 bases lay between the germline ends. Germline V CDR1 and CDR2: SQVTM, ANQGSEA. The CDR3 extends over 14 amino acids. The CDR3 coding sequence is TGCAGCGTTGAAGATCTTATCAGGGCAGACGGCTACACCTTC. Its translation: CSVEDLIRADGYTF.

This clonotype was found many times. The CDR3 nucleotides are TGCAGCGTTGACCCAGGTCATACGCAGTATTTT. Encoded protein: CSVDPGHTQYF. The chain is built from TRBV29-1 and TRBJ2-3, with D uncertain. CDR1 and CDR2 (germline): SQVTM, ANQGSEA. Trimming cost V 3 bases and J 7 bases, with 8 bases left between them. The length of the CDR3 is 11 residues.

This clonotype has at least ten counts. The CDR3 DNA is TGTGCCACCCAAAGGATAGATCAGCCCCAGCATTTT. Translation gives CATQRIDQPQHF. The gene calls are TRBV7-9 and TRBJ1-5; D gene ambiguous. CDR1 and CDR2 from the germline V gene are SEHNR and FQNEAQ (reference sequence). Trimming pared 10 bases from V and 5 bases from J, leaving 12 bases between. The CDR3 has 12 residues.